This TCR beta chain comes out of a study of CD8+ T cells in alopecia areata. This clone was counted only a few times. Its specificity is not known. Overall study findings and caveats: Greater clonality was observed in lesional scalp samples, especially alopecia totalis/universalis, versus normal scalp. Sharing of TCR sequences between patients (possibly for HLA-related reasons) was less clear than in mice.

Trimming removed 4 bases at V and 11 bases at J, with 11 bases between. Germline values: CDR1 SQVTM, CDR2 ANQGSEA. This CDR3 region has 10 residues. Extracted RNA was reverse transcribed into cDNA, the sequencing template. Produced via immunoSEQ multiplex PCR; TCRdb's table is partial and in-frame only. This sample yields about 150,000 clones, of which more than 40% are seen a single time; about 6.8% belongs to the top ten. In alopecia areata patients, both lesional scalp punch biopsies and peripheral blood were collected. Sorting of PBMCs yielded the CD4+ and CD8+ T cells. The sample consisted of CD4+ T cells sorted from blood. This clonotype originated in a human donor with alopecia areata. This rearrangement joins TRBV29-1 to TRBJ2-5, with no clear D. CDR3 bases: TGCAGCGTTGGGGAAGCGTTTCAGTACTTC. It translates to CSVGEAFQYF. The full variable domain, in which reference TRBV29-1 and TRBJ2-5 provide the parts outside the CDR3, is SAVISQKPSRDICQRGTSLTIQCQVDSQVTMMFWYRQQPGQSLTLIATANQGSEATYESGFVIDKFPISRPNLTFSTLTVSNMSPEDSSIYLCSVGEAFQYFGPGTRLLVL.